What follows are 20 T cell receptor beta chains derived from one specimen sequenced in a study of blood T cell repertoires in COVID-19. The data were produced by immunoSEQ multiplex PCR, yet TCRdb's version contains in-frame clones alone and is incomplete. Counted here are 400,000 or so clones, approximately 91% occurring once; the ten biggest clones make up approximately 2%. Input material: PBMCs or T cells enriched from blood (not recorded which). Receptors originate from a woman between 35 and 50 years old with acute COVID-19.

This chain joins TRBV27 and TRBJ2-7; TRBD2 matches 10 bases. Losses at the gene ends were 0 bases for V and 3 bases for J; bases not matched to a gene: 11. Per the germline V gene, CDR1 is MNHEY and CDR2 is SMNVEV (reference sequence). CDR3 length: 18 residues. CDR3 bases: TGTGCCAGCAGTTTATCGGGGGTAGCGGGGGGCCCAAACTACGAGCAGTACTTC. Translating it yields CASSLSGVAGGPNYEQYF.

J is TRBJ2-3 and V is TRBV5-1, with D possibly matching TRBD2 (6 bases). Germline CDR1 is SGHRS and CDR2 is YFSETQ. The CDR3 has 15 residues. V lost 4 bases and J 0 bases, leaving 12 bases between the germline ends. As DNA, the CDR3 is TGCGCCAGCAGCCCTGGGGGGATTAGCACAGATACGCAGTATTTT. It specifies CASSPGGISTDTQYF.

The rearrangement links TRBV30 to TRBJ1-6; no reliable D call. Germline CDR1 reads GTSNPN; CDR2 reads SVGIG (reference sequence). The CDR3 is made up of 13 amino acids. V was trimmed by 0 bases and J by 8 bases, leaving 8 bases between them. The CDR3 here is CAWSVAVDSPLHF. The CDR3 nucleotides read TGTGCCTGGAGTGTAGCGGTCGATTCACCCCTCCACTTT. The variable domain in full, with the rest retrieved from reference TRBV30 and TRBJ1-6, is SQTIHQWPATLVQPVGSPLSLECTVEGTSNPNLYWYRQAAGRGLQLLFYSVGIGQISSEVPQNLSASRPQDRQFILSSKKLLLSDSGFYLCAWSVAVDSPLHFGNGTRLTVT.

The CDR3 DNA reads TGCGCCAGCAGTGCAGACAGGAACTATGGCTACACCTTC. Amino acid sequence: CASSADRNYGYTF. The chain employs TRBV10-1 and TRBJ1-2, with D maybe TRBD1 (6 bases). CDR3 size: 13 residues. Germline V gene sequence: CDR1 WNHNN, CDR2 SYGVQD (reference sequence). Trimming pared 4 bases from V and 2 bases from J, leaving 8 bases between.

The chain uses TRBV29-1 and TRBJ2-7, with D perhaps TRBD1 (5 bases). V lost 5 bases, J lost 0 bases, and 8 bases lay in between. Germline-derived CDR1 and CDR2 are SQVTM and ANQGSEA. The CDR3 sequence is 12 residues long. DNA for the CDR3: TGCAGCGTTTTAAGGGGCTCCTACGAGCAGTACTTC. Translated: CSVLRGSYEQYF.

Points on this clone: The junction departs from the called germline gene at one end, perhaps through a read error. The rearrangement uses TRBV4-1 and TRBJ1-4; 7 bases are shared with TRBD1. The CDR3 spans 13 residues. From germline, CDR1 is MGHRA and CDR2 YSYEKL. The CDR3 nucleotides read TGCGCCAGCACCCAACAGGGGTCCGAAAAACTGTTTTTT. It codes for CASTQQGSEKLFF.

The chain links TRBV19 to TRBJ1-2; 9 nucleotides match TRBD1. This CDR3 contains 17 residues. Germline lookup yields CDR1 LNHDA and CDR2 SQIVND (reference sequence). Trimming removed 7 bases from V and 5 bases from J; junction bases left unmatched: 17. The chain's CDR3 is CASTPRGPGQGTYGYTF. The CDR3, as DNA: TGTGCCAGTACCCCCCGGGGTCCCGGACAGGGGACGTATGGCTACACCTTC.

The chain combines TRBV21-1 with TRBJ1-1. TRBV21-1 is assigned pseudogene status. CDR3 length equals 17 residues. The CDR3 reads CASSKVAPIRRYTEAFF. CDR3 DNA: TGTGCCAGCAGCAAAGTCGCACCGATTAGGAGATACACTGAAGCTTTCTTT.

The V call is TRBV2, the J call TRBJ1-2; TRBD1 matches at 7 bases. Unmatched junction bases numbered 11, after V lost 6 bases and J lost 4 bases. Germline assignment: CDR1 SNHLY and CDR2 FYNNEI. The CDR3 totals 15 residues. CDR3 DNA sequence: TGTGCCAGCAGCACTGATCGACAGGGCGCCTATGGCTACACCTTC. Amino acids: CASSTDRQGAYGYTF.

The chain uses TRBV5-4 and TRBJ2-5, with 11 nucleotides matching TRBD2. CDR1 is SGHNT, CDR2 YYREEE, per germline (reference sequence). This CDR3 contains 16 residues. After removal of 5 bases from V and 1 base from J, the junction contained 7 bases not matched to a gene. The CDR3, as DNA: TGTGCCAGCAGACAAAAAGGACTAGCGGGCCAAGAGACCCAGTACTTC. Protein sequence: CASRQKGLAGQETQYF.

This chain links TRBV3-1 (or the pseudogene TRBV3-2) with TRBJ1-3; 7 positions agree with TRBD1. This CDR3 comprises 15 residues. CDR1 LGHDT and CDR2 YNNKEL come from the germline V gene (reference sequence). The ends lost 1 base at V and 4 bases at J; junction bases unmatched: 4. The CDR3 DNA is TGTGCCAGCAGCCAAGCGACAGGGACGGGAAACACCATATATTTT. Its protein product is CASSQATGTGNTIYF.

J is TRBJ2-1 and V is TRBV27; TRBD2 agrees at 12 bases. This CDR3 contains 15 residues. CDR1 and CDR2 (germline): MNHEY, SMNVEV (reference sequence). V lost 4 bases, J lost 8 bases, and 6 bases stayed unmatched. CDR3 sequence (DNA): TGTGCCAGCAGTTCCTGGACTAGCGGGGTAGATGAGCAGTTCTTC. Translating it yields CASSSWTSGVDEQFF.

The chain recombines TRBV18 with TRBJ1-1, with a weak D call TRBD1 (5 bases). The CDR3 consists of 13 residues. Trimming pared 1 base from V and 3 bases from J, leaving 6 bases between. Germline values: CDR1 KGHSH, CDR2 LQKENI. CDR3 in amino acids: CASSPRGDTEAFF. In nucleotides, the CDR3 is TGTGCCAGCTCACCACGGGGGGACACTGAAGCTTTCTTT.

The chain uses TRBV27 and TRBJ2-7, with 7 bases identical to TRBD1. The trim removed 6 bases at V and 6 bases at J, leaving 8 bases unmatched. Germline values: CDR1 MNHEY, CDR2 SMNVEV (reference sequence). The CDR3 runs 13 residues. Here the CDR3 DNA reads TGTGCCAGCAGACCCAGACAGGGTGGCGAGCAGTACTTC. Its protein product is CASRPRQGGEQYF.

This chain links TRBV20-1 with TRBJ1-1; the match to TRBD1 covers 7 bases. Losses at the gene ends were 3 bases for V and 2 bases for J; bases not matched to a gene: 6. Per germline, CDR1 DFQATT and CDR2 SNEGSKA (reference sequence). This CDR3 comprises 14 residues. CDR3: CSASSQGHNTEAFF. CDR3 nucleotide sequence: TGCAGTGCTAGTTCACAGGGGCACAACACTGAAGCTTTCTTT.

The V gene is TRBV20-1, the J gene TRBJ2-3; no clear D gene. The V end lost 6 bases, the J end lost 4 bases, and 8 bases lay between the germline ends. The CDR3 has 11 amino acids. From germline, CDR1 is DFQATT and CDR2 SNEGSKA (reference sequence). The CDR3 coding sequence is TGCAGTGCCCTAACGTCAGATACGCAGTATTTT. This gives the protein CSALTSDTQYF.

The rearrangement uses TRBV6-5 and TRBJ1-2; 11 positions match TRBD1. The V and J ends lost 7 bases and 7 bases, in that order; junction bases with no gene match: 5. This CDR3 region has 13 residues. Looked up from germline, CDR1 is MNHEY and CDR2 is SVGAGI. The CDR3 DNA follows: TGTGCCAGCACCAGGACAGGGGGCTCTGGCTACACCTTC. Translated, it gives CASTRTGGSGYTF.

V and J are TRBV12-5 and TRBJ1-1; TRBD1 matches at 9 bases. Germline CDR1 is LGHNT and CDR2 is FRNRAP. The CDR3 runs to 13 residues. The CDR3 spells CVSKGQGNTEAFF. CDR3 sequence (DNA): TGTGTCTCCAAGGGACAGGGGAACACTGAAGCTTTCTTT.

V gene TRBV11-3 combines with J gene TRBJ2-7, with 7 bases aligning to TRBD1. CDR1 and CDR2 from the germline V gene are SGHNT and YENEEA. Trimming removed 5 bases from V and 7 bases from J; junction bases left unmatched: 8. CDR3 length: 13 amino acids. Here the CDR3 DNA reads TGTGCCAGCAGCCTTAGGGGGACAGCTGAGCAGTACTTC. It is translated as CASSLRGTAEQYF.

This chain links TRBV7-8 with TRBJ1-3; D might be TRBD1 (5 bases). The germline V gene encodes CDR1 SGHVS and CDR2 FQNEAQ. The CDR3 has 15 amino acids. The V end was cut by 4 bases, the J end by 1 base, with 11 bases between. The CDR3 region is CASSSQGNSGNTIYF. The CDR3 coding sequence is TGTGCCAGCAGCTCCCAGGGAAATTCTGGAAACACCATATATTTT.